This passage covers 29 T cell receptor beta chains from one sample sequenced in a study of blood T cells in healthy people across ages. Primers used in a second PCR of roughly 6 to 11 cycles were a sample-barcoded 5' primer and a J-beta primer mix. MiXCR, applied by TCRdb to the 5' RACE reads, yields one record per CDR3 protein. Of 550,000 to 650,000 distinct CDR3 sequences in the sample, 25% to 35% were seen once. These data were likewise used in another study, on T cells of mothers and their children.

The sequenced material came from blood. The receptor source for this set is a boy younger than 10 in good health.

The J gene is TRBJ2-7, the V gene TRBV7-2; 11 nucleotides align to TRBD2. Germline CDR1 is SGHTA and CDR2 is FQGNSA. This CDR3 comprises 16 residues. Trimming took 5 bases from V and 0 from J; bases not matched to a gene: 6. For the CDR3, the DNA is TGTGCCAGCAGCCGTCCAACTAGCGGGAGCTCCTACGAGCAGTACTTC. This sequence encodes CASSRPTSGSSYEQYF.

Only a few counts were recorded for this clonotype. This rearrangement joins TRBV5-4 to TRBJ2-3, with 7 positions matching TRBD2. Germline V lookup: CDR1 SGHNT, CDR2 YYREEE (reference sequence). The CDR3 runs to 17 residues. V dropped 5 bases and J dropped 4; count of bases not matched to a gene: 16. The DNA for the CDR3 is TGTGCCAGCAGAACGCGCATGGTGGGAGGGACTGCAGATACGCAGTATTTT. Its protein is CASRTRMVGGTADTQYF.

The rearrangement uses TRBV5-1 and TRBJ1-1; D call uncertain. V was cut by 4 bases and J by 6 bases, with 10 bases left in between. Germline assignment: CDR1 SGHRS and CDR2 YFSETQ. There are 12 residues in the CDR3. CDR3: CASSDTRAEAFF. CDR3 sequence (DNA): TGCGCCAGCAGCGACACTCGAGCTGAAGCTTTCTTT.

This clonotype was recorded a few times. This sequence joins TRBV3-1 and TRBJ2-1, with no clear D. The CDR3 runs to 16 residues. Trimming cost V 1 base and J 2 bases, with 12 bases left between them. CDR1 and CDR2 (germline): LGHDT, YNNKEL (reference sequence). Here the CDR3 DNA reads TGTGCCAGCAGCCAAGCGAGTTTCAATCCCTACAATGAGCAGTTCTTC. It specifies CASSQASFNPYNEQFF.

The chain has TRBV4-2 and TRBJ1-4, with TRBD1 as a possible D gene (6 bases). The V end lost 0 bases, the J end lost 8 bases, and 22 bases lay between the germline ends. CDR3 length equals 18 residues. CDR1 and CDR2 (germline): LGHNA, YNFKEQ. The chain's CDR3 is CASSQDLTGKDRGEKLFF. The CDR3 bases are TGTGCCAGCAGCCAAGATCTAACAGGGAAAGATCGGGGAGAAAAACTGTTTTTT.

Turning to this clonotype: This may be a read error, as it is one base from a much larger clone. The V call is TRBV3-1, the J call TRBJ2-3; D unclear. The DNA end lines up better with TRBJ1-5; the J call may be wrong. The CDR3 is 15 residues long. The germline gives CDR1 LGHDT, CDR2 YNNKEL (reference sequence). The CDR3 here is CASSPAWGSTDTQHF. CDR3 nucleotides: TGTGCCAGCAGCCCAGCGTGGGGAAGCACAGATACGCAGCATTTT.

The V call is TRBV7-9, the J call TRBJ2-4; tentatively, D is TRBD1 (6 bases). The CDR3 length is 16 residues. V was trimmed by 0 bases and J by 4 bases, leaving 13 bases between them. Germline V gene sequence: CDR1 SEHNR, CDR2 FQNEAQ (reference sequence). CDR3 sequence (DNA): TGTGCCAGCAGCTTAGCGCGCGGCAGGGGAAAAAACATTCAGTACTTC. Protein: CASSLARGRGKNIQYF.

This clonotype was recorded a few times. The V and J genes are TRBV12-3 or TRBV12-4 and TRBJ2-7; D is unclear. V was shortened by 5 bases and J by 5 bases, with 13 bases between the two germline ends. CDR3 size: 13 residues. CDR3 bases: TGTGCCAGCAGTCCTCGCAGTAAAAACGAGCAGTACTTC. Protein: CASSPRSKNEQYF.

CDR3 sequence reads: CASRGGSKETQYF. CDR3 DNA sequence: TGTGCCAGCAGGGGCGGGAGCAAAGAGACCCAGTACTTC. The V gene is TRBV6-1, the J gene TRBJ2-5; 7 bases align to TRBD2. This CDR3 contains 13 residues. After removal of 6 bases from V and 3 bases from J, the junction contained 4 bases not matched to a gene. CDR1 MNHNS and CDR2 SASEGT come from the germline V gene.

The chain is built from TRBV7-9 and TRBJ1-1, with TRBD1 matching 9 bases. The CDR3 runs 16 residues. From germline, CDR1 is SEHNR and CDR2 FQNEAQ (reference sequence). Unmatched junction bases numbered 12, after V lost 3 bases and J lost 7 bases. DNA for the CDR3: TGTGCCAGCAGCTTTCCGGGACAGGGAGTAACTAATGAAGCTTTCTTT. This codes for CASSFPGQGVTNEAFF.

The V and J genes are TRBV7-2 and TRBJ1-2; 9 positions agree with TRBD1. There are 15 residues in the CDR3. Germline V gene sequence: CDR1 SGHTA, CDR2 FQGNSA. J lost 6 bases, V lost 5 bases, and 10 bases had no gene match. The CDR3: CASSLHRGQVDGYTF. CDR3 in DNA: TGTGCCAGCAGCCTCCACAGGGGGCAAGTTGATGGCTACACCTTC. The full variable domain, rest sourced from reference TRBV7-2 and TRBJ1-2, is GAGVSQSPSNKVTEKGKDVELRCDPISGHTALYWYRQSLGQGLEFLIYFQGNSAPDKSGLPSDRFSAERTGGSVSTLTIQRTQQEDSAVYLCASSLHRGQVDGYTFGSGTRLTVV.

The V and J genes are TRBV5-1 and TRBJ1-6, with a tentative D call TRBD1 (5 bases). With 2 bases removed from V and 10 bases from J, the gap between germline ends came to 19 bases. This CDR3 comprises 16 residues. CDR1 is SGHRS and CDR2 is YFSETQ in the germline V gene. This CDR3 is CASSFGSGPEGSPLHF. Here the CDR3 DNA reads TGCGCCAGCAGCTTTGGGTCGGGACCCGAAGGATCACCCCTCCACTTT.

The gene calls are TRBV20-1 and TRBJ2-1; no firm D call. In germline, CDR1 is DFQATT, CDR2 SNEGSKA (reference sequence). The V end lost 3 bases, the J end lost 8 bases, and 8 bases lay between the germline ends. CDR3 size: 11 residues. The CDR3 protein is CSARLSYEQFF. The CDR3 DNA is TGCAGTGCTAGGCTTAGCTATGAGCAGTTCTTC.

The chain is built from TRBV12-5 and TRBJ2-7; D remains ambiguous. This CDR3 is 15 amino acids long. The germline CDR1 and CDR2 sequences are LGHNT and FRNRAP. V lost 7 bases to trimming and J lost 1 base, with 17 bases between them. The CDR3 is CASALVVALSYEQYF. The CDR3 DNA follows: TGTGCTAGTGCCCTGGTAGTTGCCTTATCCTACGAGCAGTACTTC.

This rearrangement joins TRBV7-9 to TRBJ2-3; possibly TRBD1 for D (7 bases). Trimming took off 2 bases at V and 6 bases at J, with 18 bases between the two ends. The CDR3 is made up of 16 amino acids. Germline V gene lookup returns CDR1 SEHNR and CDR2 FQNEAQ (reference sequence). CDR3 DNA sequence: TGTGCCAGCAGCTTACCAAAGACAGGGAGGAAGGATACGCAGTATTTT. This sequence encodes CASSLPKTGRKDTQYF.

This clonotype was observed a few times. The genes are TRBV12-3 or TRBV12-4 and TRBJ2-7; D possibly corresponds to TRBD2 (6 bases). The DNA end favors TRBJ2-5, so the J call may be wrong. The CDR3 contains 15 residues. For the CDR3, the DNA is TGTGCCAGCAGTCACCAAAGGGACTTAGAAGAGACCCAGTACTTC. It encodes CASSHQRDLEETQYF.

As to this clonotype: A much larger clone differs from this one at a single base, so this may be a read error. The CDR3 spells CASSLWVTGELFF. For the CDR3, the DNA is TGTGCCAGCAGTTTATGGGTCACCGGGGAGCTGTTTTTT. The chain has TRBV27 and TRBJ2-2, with no clear D. The CDR3 is made up of 13 amino acids. Trimming left V 1 base short and J 4 bases short, with 4 bases between. Per the germline V gene, CDR1 is MNHEY and CDR2 is SMNVEV (reference sequence).

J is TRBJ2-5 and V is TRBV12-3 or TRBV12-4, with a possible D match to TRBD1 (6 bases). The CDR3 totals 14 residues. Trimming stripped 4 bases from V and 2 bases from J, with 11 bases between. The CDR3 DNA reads TGTGCCAGCAGTTCCTGGGACACTCAAGAGACCCAGTACTTC. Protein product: CASSSWDTQETQYF.

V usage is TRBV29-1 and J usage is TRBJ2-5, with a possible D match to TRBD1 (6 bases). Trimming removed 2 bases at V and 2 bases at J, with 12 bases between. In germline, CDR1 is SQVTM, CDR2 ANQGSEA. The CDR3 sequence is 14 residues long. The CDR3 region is CSVESTGAQETQYF. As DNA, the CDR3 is TGCAGCGTTGAATCGACAGGAGCACAAGAGACCCAGTACTTC.

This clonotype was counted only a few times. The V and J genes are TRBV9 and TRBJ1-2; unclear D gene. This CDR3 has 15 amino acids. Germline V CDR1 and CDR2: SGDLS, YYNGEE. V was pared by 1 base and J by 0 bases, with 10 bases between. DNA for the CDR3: TGTGCCAGCAGCGTACAGGTCGGATCTAACTATGGCTACACCTTC. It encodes CASSVQVGSNYGYTF.

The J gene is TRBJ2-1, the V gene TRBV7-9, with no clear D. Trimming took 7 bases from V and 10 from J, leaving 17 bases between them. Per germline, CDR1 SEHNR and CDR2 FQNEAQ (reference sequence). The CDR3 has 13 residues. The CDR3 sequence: CASTYAGPEEQFF. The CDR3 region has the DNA TGTGCCAGCACCTACGCCGGGCCGGAGGAGCAGTTCTTC.

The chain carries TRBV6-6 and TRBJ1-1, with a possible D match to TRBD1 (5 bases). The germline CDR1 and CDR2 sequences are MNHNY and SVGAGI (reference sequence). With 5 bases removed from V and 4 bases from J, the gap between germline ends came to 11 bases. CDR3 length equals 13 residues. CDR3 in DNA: TGTGCCAGCAGTCCCTATGGGGGCACTGAAGCTTTCTTT. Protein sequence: CASSPYGGTEAFF.

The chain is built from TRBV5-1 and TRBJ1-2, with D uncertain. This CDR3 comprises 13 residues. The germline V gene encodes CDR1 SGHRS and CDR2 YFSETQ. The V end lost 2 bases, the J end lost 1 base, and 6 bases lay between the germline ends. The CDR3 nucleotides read TGCGCCAGCAGCTTATCCCTTAACTATGGCTACACCTTC. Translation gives CASSLSLNYGYTF.

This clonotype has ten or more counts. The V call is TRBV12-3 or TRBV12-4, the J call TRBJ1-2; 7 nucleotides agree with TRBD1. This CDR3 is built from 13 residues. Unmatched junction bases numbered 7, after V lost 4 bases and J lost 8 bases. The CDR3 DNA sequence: TGTGCCAGCAGTTACAGACAGGGCGGGGGCTACACCTTC. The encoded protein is CASSYRQGGGYTF.

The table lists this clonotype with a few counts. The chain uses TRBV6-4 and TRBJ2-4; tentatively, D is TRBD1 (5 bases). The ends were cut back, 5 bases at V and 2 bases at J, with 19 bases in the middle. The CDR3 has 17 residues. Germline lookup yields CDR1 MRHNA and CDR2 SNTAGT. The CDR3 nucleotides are TGTGCCAGCAGTCCTCCCGGGCAGGGTGAAACCAAAAACATTCAGTACTTC. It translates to CASSPPGQGETKNIQYF.

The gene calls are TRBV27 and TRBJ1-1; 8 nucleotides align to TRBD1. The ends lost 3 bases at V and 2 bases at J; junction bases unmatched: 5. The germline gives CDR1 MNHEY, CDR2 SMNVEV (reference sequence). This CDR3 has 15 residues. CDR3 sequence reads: CASSFKQGVNTEAFF. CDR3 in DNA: TGTGCCAGCAGTTTTAAACAGGGGGTAAACACTGAAGCTTTCTTT.

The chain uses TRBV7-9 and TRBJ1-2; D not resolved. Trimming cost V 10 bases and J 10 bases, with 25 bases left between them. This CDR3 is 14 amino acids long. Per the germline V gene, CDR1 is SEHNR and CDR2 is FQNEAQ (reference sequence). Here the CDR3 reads CATWLGKRSSVYTF. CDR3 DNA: TGTGCCACCTGGTTGGGGAAGCGGAGTAGTGTCTACACCTTC.

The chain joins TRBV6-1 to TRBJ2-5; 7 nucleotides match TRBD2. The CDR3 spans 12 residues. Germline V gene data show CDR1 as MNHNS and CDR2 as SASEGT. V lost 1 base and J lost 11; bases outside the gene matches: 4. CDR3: CASSEEGREQYF. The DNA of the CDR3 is TGTGCCAGCAGTGAAGAAGGGCGGGAGCAGTACTTC.

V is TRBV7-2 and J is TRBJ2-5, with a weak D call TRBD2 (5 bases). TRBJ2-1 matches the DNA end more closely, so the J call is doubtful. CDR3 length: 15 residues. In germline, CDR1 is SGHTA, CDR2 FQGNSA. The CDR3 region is CASSLDGVVGRAQFF. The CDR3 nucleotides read TGTGCCAGCAGCTTAGACGGGGTAGTTGGTCGGGCGCAGTTCTTC.